This TCR beta chain emerged from a study of spatial heterogeneity in lung cancer. Study information: Fewer alpha-chain than beta-chain sequences were consistently detected. The study's findings and limits: Circulating ubiquitous expanded tumor TCRs were observed more frequently at resection than at follow-up.

The sample's time point: sample taken at primary tumor resection. Tumor, nontumor lung or frozen PBMC supplied whole RNA, sequenced without sorting. About this clonotype: Its specificity is unknown. One end of the junction does not line up with germline, which may come from a read error.

Each TCR cDNA molecule carried a unique molecular identifier. One entry per CDR3 protein, called by TCRdb with MiXCR from the 5' RACE reads. The top ten clones hold 7.2% of a sample with about 75,000 distinct CDR3 sequences, more than 10% of them seen once. The CDR3 length is 14 residues. Germline CDR1 is KGHSH and CDR2 is LQKENI. The chain couples TRBV18 to TRBJ1-1; D is possibly TRBD1 (6 bases). The specimen comprised PBMCs, sampled at surgery. The sequence derives from a male donor with early-stage non-small cell lung cancer. The CDR3 protein is CASSPRFQGSEAFF. CDR3 DNA: TGTGCCAGCTCTCCACGTTTCCAGGGGAGTGAAGCTTTCTTT.